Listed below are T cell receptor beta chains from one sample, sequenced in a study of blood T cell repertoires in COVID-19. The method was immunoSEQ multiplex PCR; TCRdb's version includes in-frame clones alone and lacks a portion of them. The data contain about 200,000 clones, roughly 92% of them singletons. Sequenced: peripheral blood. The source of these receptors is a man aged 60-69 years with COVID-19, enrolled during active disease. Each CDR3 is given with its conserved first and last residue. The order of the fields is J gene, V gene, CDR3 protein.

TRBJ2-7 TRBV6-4 CASPGTKTYEQYF
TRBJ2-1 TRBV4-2 CASSQDSWGTPNNEQFF
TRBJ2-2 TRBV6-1 CASSEAAGRGELFF
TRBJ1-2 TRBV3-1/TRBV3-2 CASSQTGSYGYTF
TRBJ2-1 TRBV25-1 CASKREIEQFF
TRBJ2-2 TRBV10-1 CASSSVGQGPSTGELFF
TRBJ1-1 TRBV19 CASSIPRDRGGLGNTEAFF
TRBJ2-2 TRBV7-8 CASSLAIAGGENTGELFF
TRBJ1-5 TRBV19 CASNRQGNQPQHF
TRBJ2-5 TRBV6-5 CASSYSYRVRETQYF
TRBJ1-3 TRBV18 CASSPRQGGNTIYF